This T cell receptor beta chain originates from a study of blood T cell repertoires in COVID-19. In the study overall: Sources were T cells, B-cell-depleted T cells, or PBMCs; the material itself was cDNA or gDNA.

A remark on this clone: Its ends do not fully match the called genes, so a read error is possible.

In the original analysis: Amplification of reference gene primers provided the estimated nucleated cell counts. The assay was immunoSEQ multiplex PCR, and TCRdb's table has in-frame clones only and misses some. V and J calls and clone size are as listed in that table; D and trimming were resolved from the DNA. The repertoire holds fewer than 55,000 clones, with approximately 88% as singletons. The origin of this receptor is a man in his forties or fifties with active COVID-19. Sample: peripheral blood.

CDR3 sequence: CASRLEDRKETQYF. DNA of the CDR3: TGTGCCAGCAGATTAGAGGACAGAAAAGAGACCCAGTACTTC. V gene TRBV7-2 combines with J gene TRBJ2-5; possibly TRBD1 for D (6 bases). The CDR3 length is 14 residues. The germline V gene encodes CDR1 SGHTA and CDR2 FQGNSA.